Below are 26 T cell receptor beta chains sequenced from a single sample in a study of T cells in Graves' hyperthyroidism and ophthalmopathy. The CDR3 regions of TCR beta were amplified from RNA transcripts. In the first-round RT-PCR of the TCR CDR3, the HTBI primer set was used. TCRdb reanalysed the multiplex PCR reads using MiXCR and keeps one entry per CDR3 protein. The data show about 420,000 distinct CDR3 sequences, 15% to 17% seen once. Sequencing input: blood. These TCRs come from a woman younger than 35 with Graves' hyperthyroidism.

The sample holds many counts of this clonotype. Here the CDR3 reads CASSATGTLYGEQFF. The CDR3 DNA follows: TGTGCCAGCAGCGCTACCGGGACCCTGTACGGCGAGCAGTTCTTC. The chain carries TRBV6-1 and TRBJ2-1; TRBD1 or TRBD2 may be the D gene (5 bases each). V was trimmed by 6 bases and J by 10 bases, leaving 22 bases between them. The CDR3 is 15 residues long. Germline CDR1 reads MNHNS; CDR2 reads SASEGT.

This clonotype appeared many times. The chain is built from TRBV11-2 and TRBJ2-5, with D hard to call. The CDR3 extends over 13 amino acids. Per germline, CDR1 SGHAT and CDR2 FQNNGV. V was clipped by 2 bases and J by 5 bases, with 9 bases between them. The chain's CDR3 is CASSLNTAETQYF. In DNA, the CDR3 is TGTGCCAGCAGCTTAAACACTGCGGAGACCCAGTACTTC.

In this sample, this clonotype turned up many times. This sequence joins TRBV5-1 and TRBJ1-4; 7 bases fit TRBD1. The germline V gene encodes CDR1 SGHRS and CDR2 YFSETQ. V lost 5 bases to trimming and J lost 0 bases; unmatched junction nucleotides: 7. The CDR3 runs 16 residues. The CDR3, as DNA: TGCGCCAGCAGTTATACAGGGGCTGCAACTAATGAAAAACTGTTTTTT. Protein sequence: CASSYTGAATNEKLFF.

This clonotype has at least ten counts. The gene calls are TRBV11-3 and TRBJ2-2; D is unclear. The V gene lost 1 base and the J gene lost 7 bases, with 10 bases spanning the gap. The CDR3 sequence is 14 residues long. Germline CDR1 and CDR2: SGHNT and YENEEA. DNA for the CDR3: TGTGCCAGCAGCTTAGCTTGGGGATACGGGGAGCTGTTTTTT. It is translated as CASSLAWGYGELFF.

This clonotype was counted at least ten times. V and J are TRBV5-1 and TRBJ2-3; D is ambiguous. The ends were cut back, 4 bases at V and 1 base at J, with 10 bases in the middle. Germline V lookup: CDR1 SGHRS, CDR2 YFSETQ. This CDR3 region has 14 residues. The CDR3 spells CASSTSDRTDTQYF. The CDR3 nucleotides read TGCGCCAGCAGCACCTCAGACCGCACAGATACGCAGTATTTT.

This clonotype was recorded many times. The chain couples TRBV28 to TRBJ2-7; D is perhaps TRBD1 (5 bases). V was trimmed by 2 bases and J by 2 bases, leaving 10 bases between them. The CDR3 is made up of 14 amino acids. Germline V gene sequence: CDR1 MDHEN, CDR2 SYDVKM. CDR3: CASSLGHGPYEQYF. In DNA form, the CDR3 reads TGTGCCAGCAGTTTAGGACACGGTCCCTACGAGCAGTACTTC.

This clonotype was recorded many times. The rearrangement links TRBV7-9 to TRBJ1-2; TRBD1 agrees at 8 bases. This CDR3 has 15 amino acids. Germline trimming cut 3 bases from V and 3 bases from J; bases unmatched to any gene: 6. Per the germline V gene, CDR1 is SEHNR and CDR2 is FQNEAQ (reference sequence). The CDR3 here is CASSFFLTGDYGYTF. DNA of the CDR3: TGTGCCAGCAGCTTCTTCTTGACAGGGGACTATGGCTACACCTTC.

This clonotype showed up many times. The rearrangement links TRBV20-1 to TRBJ2-7; tentatively, D is TRBD1 (6 bases). This CDR3 contains 14 residues. Germline values: CDR1 DFQATT, CDR2 SNEGSKA (reference sequence). The germline V and J ends were trimmed by 6 bases and 1 base, with 16 bases remaining between them. CDR3 bases: TGCAGTGCCCAGACAGGACGCACTTCCTACGAGCAGTACTTC. Encoded protein: CSAQTGRTSYEQYF.

The V call is TRBV6-2 or TRBV6-3, the J call TRBJ2-5; 7 bases agree with TRBD2. Germline V gives CDR1 MNHEY, CDR2 SVGEGT. CDR3 length: 13 residues. The V gene end was trimmed by 7 bases and the J gene end by 2 bases; junction bases not matched to a gene: 4. CDR3 sequence: CASTWGGQETQYF. CDR3 bases: TGTGCCAGCACGTGGGGGGGTCAAGAGACCCAGTACTTC.

The chain combines TRBV15 with TRBJ1-4; no clear D gene. The V gene's germline CDR1 is LNHNV and CDR2 YYDKDF (reference sequence). Between the trimmed V and J ends, which lost 1 base and 8 bases, there was a span of 14 bases. This CDR3 region has 15 residues. The CDR3 DNA reads TGTGCCACCAGCAGAGGCCGCGGGTTCCGCGAAAAACTGTTTTTT. Translated, it gives CATSRGRGFREKLFF.

The chain joins TRBV28 to TRBJ2-2; 8 nucleotides match TRBD2. J gave up 5 bases and V 7 bases, and 3 bases lay outside the gene matches. The CDR3 runs to 13 residues. CDR1 and CDR2 (germline): MDHEN, SYDVKM. CDR3 residues: CASTRGGTGELFF. In DNA form, the CDR3 reads TGTGCCAGCACTCGGGGGGGGACCGGGGAGCTGTTTTTT.

The chain is built from TRBV5-1 and TRBJ2-6; D may match TRBD1 or TRBD2 (5 bases each). The CDR3 sequence is 19 residues long. The germline V and J ends were trimmed by 8 bases and 0 bases, with 24 bases remaining between them. CDR1 SGHRS and CDR2 YFSETQ come from the germline V gene. This CDR3 is CARRAQGPNTPSGANVLTF. The CDR3 DNA reads TGCGCCAGGCGGGCCCAGGGACCGAACACCCCCTCTGGGGCCAACGTCCTGACTTTC.

Regarding this clonotype: This clone may be a read error of a much larger clone one base away. In this CDR3 the conserved last residue, phenylalanine or tryptophan, is missing, so a read error is likely. The rearrangement links TRBV6-1 to TRBJ2-1, with a weak D call TRBD1 (5 bases). The CDR3 consists of 15 residues. Germline CDR1 is MNHNS and CDR2 is SASEGT. V dropped 5 bases and J dropped 2 bases, with 13 bases sitting between them. The CDR3 bases are TGTGCCAGCAGTCCTGGTGGGGCGGCCTACAATGAGCAGTTCTCC. Amino acids: CASSPGGAAYNEQFS.

The chain links TRBV15 to TRBJ2-4; possible D gene TRBD1, 5 bases. Trimming shortened V by 0 bases and J by 1 base, and 13 bases separated the two germline ends. CDR1 and CDR2 from the germline V gene are LNHNV and YYDKDF (reference sequence). This CDR3 spans 17 amino acids. The CDR3 protein is CATSRDQGSWAKNIQYF. Here the CDR3 DNA reads TGTGCCACCAGCAGAGATCAGGGTTCGTGGGCCAAAAACATTCAGTACTTC.

Details on this clonotype: An end of the junction differs from the germline gene, which may be a read error. The V gene is TRBV5-1, the J gene TRBJ1-4; D may be TRBD1 (5 bases). Per germline, CDR1 SGHRS and CDR2 YFSETQ. The CDR3 runs 14 residues. For the CDR3, the DNA is TGCGCCAGCAGCTCCCGGGACCCTAATGAAGAACTGTTTTTT. It yields the protein CASSSRDPNEELFF.

In its sample, this clonotype was seen many times. V is TRBV6-5 and J is TRBJ2-5, with no clear D. Trimming removed 2 bases from V and 2 bases from J, with 18 bases in between. The germline V gene has CDR1 MNHEY and CDR2 SVGAGI. The CDR3 runs to 17 residues. Written as DNA, the CDR3 is TGTGCCAGCAGTTACCCGAAATCCCCCTATGGTCAAGAGACCCAGTACTTC. Its protein is CASSYPKSPYGQETQYF.

This clonotype was detected many times. V is TRBV29-1 and J is TRBJ2-5; D remains ambiguous. This CDR3 has 12 residues. Trimming stripped 2 bases from V and 7 bases from J, with 11 bases between. CDR1 is SQVTM, CDR2 ANQGSEA, per germline. In DNA, the CDR3 is TGCAGCGTTGAAAGGTTGGGTTCGACCCAGTACTTC. Translation: CSVERLGSTQYF.

In this sample, this clonotype turned up a few times. This rearrangement joins TRBV19 to TRBJ1-1; D may be TRBD1 (6 bases). CDR1 is LNHDA, CDR2 SQIVND, per germline (reference sequence). The length of the CDR3 is 13 residues. The V and J ends lost 8 bases and 5 bases respectively, with 15 bases between them. The CDR3 is CASGVGGRTEAFF. In nucleotides, the CDR3 is TGTGCCAGTGGAGTCGGGGGGCGGACTGAAGCTTTCTTT.

The chain uses TRBV13 and TRBJ2-3; a possible D gene is TRBD1 (5 bases). The V gene lost 2 bases and the J gene lost 2 bases, with 17 bases spanning the gap. The CDR3 is 17 amino acids. Germline V gene sequence: CDR1 PRHDT, CDR2 FYEKMQ (reference sequence). This chain's CDR3 is CASSLNEFQTATDTQYF. The CDR3 nucleotides read TGTGCCAGCAGCTTAAACGAGTTCCAGACAGCCACAGATACGCAGTATTTT.

This clonotype was picked up many times. The V and J genes are TRBV7-9 and TRBJ1-2, with 7 bases aligning to TRBD1. Trimming at V came to 5 bases and at J to 0 bases, leaving 6 bases not matched to a gene. Looked up from germline, CDR1 is SEHNR and CDR2 is FQNEAQ (reference sequence). CDR3 size: 15 residues. This chain's CDR3 is CASSGWDSANYGYTF. In DNA form, the CDR3 reads TGTGCCAGCAGCGGATGGGACAGCGCTAACTATGGCTACACCTTC.

The chain joins TRBV2 to TRBJ2-7, with 8 bases lining up with TRBD1. The junction had 7 bases not matched to a gene; V was cut back by 6 bases and J by 0 bases. The CDR3 is 15 amino acids. Germline V lookup: CDR1 SNHLY, CDR2 FYNNEI. This chain's CDR3 is CASSSRTGISYEQYF. The CDR3 nucleotides are TGTGCCAGCAGCTCGCGGACAGGGATCTCCTACGAGCAGTACTTC.

This clonotype has a count of ten or more. The chain carries TRBV6-1 and TRBJ2-2; a weak D match, TRBD1 (5 bases). Germline V gives CDR1 MNHNS, CDR2 SASEGT. The germline V and J ends were trimmed by 0 bases and 0 bases, with 11 bases remaining between them. CDR3 length: 17 residues. This chain's CDR3 is CASSEAGPGSNTGELFF. As DNA, the CDR3 is TGTGCCAGCAGTGAAGCGGGCCCAGGGTCGAACACCGGGGAGCTGTTTTTT.

The chain links TRBV18 to TRBJ1-3; D is unresolved. The CDR3 has 16 amino acids. V was clipped by 0 bases and J by 0 bases, with 9 bases between them. Germline-derived CDR1 and CDR2 are KGHSH and LQKENI. This chain's CDR3 is CASSPPSVLSGNTIYF. The CDR3 DNA follows: TGTGCCAGCTCACCACCGAGTGTTCTCTCTGGAAACACCATATATTTT.

The sample holds many counts of this clonotype. The chain carries TRBV12-3 or TRBV12-4 and TRBJ2-4; TRBD1 aligns across 9 bases. V was clipped by 4 bases and J by 3 bases; unmatched bases: 10. This CDR3 is built from 17 residues. The CDR3 bases are TGTGCCAGCAGTTCCTACCCCCCGACAGGGGGCAAAAACATTCAGTACTTC. Translation: CASSSYPPTGGKNIQYF.

This clonotype came up many times. The rearrangement links TRBV6-1 to TRBJ2-7; D may correspond to TRBD1 or TRBD2 (5 bases each). The germline CDR1 and CDR2 sequences are MNHNS and SASEGT. Trimming cost V 6 bases and J 2 bases, with 14 bases left between them. This CDR3 contains 14 residues. The CDR3 sequence: CASSPGDPTYEQYF. For the CDR3, the DNA is TGTGCCAGCAGCCCTGGGGACCCCACCTACGAGCAGTACTTC.

J is TRBJ2-6 and V is TRBV20-1; 8 nucleotides line up with TRBD1. Looked up from germline, CDR1 is DFQATT and CDR2 is SNEGSKA (reference sequence). Trimming removed 5 bases from V and 0 bases from J; junction bases left unmatched: 6. The CDR3 runs to 16 residues. CDR3 bases: TGCAGTGCTGGGACAGGAGGTTACTCTGGGGCCAACGTCCTGACTTTC. It encodes CSAGTGGYSGANVLTF.